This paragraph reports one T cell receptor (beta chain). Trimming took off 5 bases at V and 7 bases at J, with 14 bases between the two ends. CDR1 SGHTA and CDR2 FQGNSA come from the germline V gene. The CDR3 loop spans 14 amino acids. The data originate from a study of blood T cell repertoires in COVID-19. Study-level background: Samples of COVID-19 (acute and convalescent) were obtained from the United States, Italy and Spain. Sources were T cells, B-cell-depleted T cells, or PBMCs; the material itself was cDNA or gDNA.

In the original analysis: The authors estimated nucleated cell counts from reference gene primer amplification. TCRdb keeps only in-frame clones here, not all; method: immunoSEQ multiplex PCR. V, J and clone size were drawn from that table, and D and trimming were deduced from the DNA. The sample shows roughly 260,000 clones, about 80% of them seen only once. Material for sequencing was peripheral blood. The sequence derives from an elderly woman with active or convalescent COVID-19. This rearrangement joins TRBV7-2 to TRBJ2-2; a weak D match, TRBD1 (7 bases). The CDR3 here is CASSPRQGLGELFF. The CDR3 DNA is TGTGCCAGCAGCCCTAGACAGGGACTCGGGGAGCTGTTTTTT.